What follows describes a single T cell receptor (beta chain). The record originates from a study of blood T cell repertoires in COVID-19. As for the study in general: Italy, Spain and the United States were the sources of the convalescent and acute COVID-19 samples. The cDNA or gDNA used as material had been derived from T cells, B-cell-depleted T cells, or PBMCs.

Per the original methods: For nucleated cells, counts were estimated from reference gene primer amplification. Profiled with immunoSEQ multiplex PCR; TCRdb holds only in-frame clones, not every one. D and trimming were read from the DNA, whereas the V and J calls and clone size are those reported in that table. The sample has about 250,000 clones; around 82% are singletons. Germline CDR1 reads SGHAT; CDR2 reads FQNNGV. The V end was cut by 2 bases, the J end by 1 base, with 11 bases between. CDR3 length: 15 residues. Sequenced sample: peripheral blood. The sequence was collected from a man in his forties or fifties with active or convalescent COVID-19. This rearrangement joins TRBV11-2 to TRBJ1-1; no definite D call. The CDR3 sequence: CASSLYIEPNTEAFF. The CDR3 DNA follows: TGTGCCAGCAGCTTATATATCGAGCCGAACACTGAAGCTTTCTTT.